This T cell receptor beta chain was obtained from a study of shared clonotypes between healthy human individuals. The input for sorted-subset replicate PCRs was around 0.2 ug DNA, about 29,000 T cell genomes. Only in-frame clones appear in the TCRdb table, and some are missing; sequencing was by immunoSEQ multiplex PCR. Of roughly 2,500,000 clones in the sample, over 85% were seen once. What was sequenced was naive CD4+ T cells from PBMCs. The subset here: CD45RA+ positively selected. This clonotype was obtained from a young man in good health. Some clones in this sample may be carry-over from other donors' samples.

CDR3 in DNA: TGTGCCAGCAGTTTTTTCTCGGACAGGGGCTACGAGCAGTACTTC. It translates to CASSFFSDRGYEQYF. The rearrangement joins TRBV28 to TRBJ2-7, with 9 bases aligning to TRBD1. V shed 3 bases and J 3 bases; nucleotides not matched to a gene: 6. The CDR3 covers 15 residues. Per the germline V gene, CDR1 is MDHEN and CDR2 is SYDVKM.